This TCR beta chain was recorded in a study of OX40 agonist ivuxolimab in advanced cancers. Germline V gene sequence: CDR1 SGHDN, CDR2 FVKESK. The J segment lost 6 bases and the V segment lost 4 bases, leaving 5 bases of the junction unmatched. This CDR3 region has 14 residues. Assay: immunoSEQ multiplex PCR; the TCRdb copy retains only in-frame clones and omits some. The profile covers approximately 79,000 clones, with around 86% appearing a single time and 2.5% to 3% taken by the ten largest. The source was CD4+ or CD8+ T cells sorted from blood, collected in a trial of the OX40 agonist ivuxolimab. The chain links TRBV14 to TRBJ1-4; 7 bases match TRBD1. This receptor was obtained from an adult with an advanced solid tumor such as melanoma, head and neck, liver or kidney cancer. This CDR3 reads CASSPTGWDEKLFF. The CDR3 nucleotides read TGTGCCAGCAGCCCGACAGGGTGGGATGAAAAACTGTTTTTT.